This record looks at one TCR beta chain sequence and its context. Its matching antigen is unknown. This sample stems from a study of identical twins. Unmatched junction bases numbered 3, after V lost 5 bases and J lost 6 bases. CDR1 and CDR2 (germline): MNHEY, SMNVEV (reference sequence). This CDR3 contains 13 residues. Each CDR3 protein is one row after TCRdb ran MiXCR on the 5' RACE reads. Of roughly 250,000 distinct CDR3 sequences in the sample, about 7.5% were seen once. Study-wide results and limits: Excess sharing between twins was weaker in beta out-of-frame sequences. For out-of-frame alpha sequences shared by twins, low generation probability was in excess.

These sequences were also reported in another study, on yellow fever vaccine responses in identical twins.

V gene TRBV27 combines with J gene TRBJ2-3, with 9 bases aligning to TRBD2. The sample was CD8+ T cells sorted from blood. This receptor was obtained from a woman between 18 and 30 years old in good health. The CDR3 spells CASSPAGGDTQYF. CDR3 sequence (DNA): TGTGCCAGCAGTCCCGCGGGGGGGGATACGCAGTATTTT.